The rows below give T cell receptor beta chains drawn from one sample of a study of T-cell reconstitution after alpha-beta-depleted transplantation in children. TCRdb used MiXCR to reprocess the PCR reads, holding one entry per CDR3 protein. This sample has some 550,000 distinct CDR3 sequences; about 17% occur once, and the top ten carry 3% to 3.5%. This specimen consisted of PBMCs from the stem cell graft donor, obtained from the stem cell graft. These receptor sequences come from a human donor who donated a stem cell graft to a child with acute lymphoblastic leukemia. CDR3s include the opening cysteine and the closing phenylalanine or tryptophan. The order of the fields is D gene, clone size, V gene, J gene, CDR3 protein, CDR3 DNA. D genes are given only for firm matches. Expanded clones are given a class, and other clones once, few, many or no size at all.

>TRBD1|.|TRBV27|TRBJ1-1
CASRQTGGGTEAFF
TGTGCCAGCAGGCAAACAGGGGGCGGCACTGAAGCTTTCTTT
>.|few|TRBV20-1|TRBJ1-2
CSARQSVNYGYTF
TGCAGTGCTCGACAGTCTGTGAACTATGGCTACACCTTC
>TRBD2|.|TRBV4-1|TRBJ2-7
CASSQGPLTSGRGVTEQYF
TGCGCCAGCAGCCAGGGCCCTCTGACTAGCGGGAGGGGAGTTACCGAGCAGTACTTC
>TRBD2|.|TRBV24-1|TRBJ2-2
CATSDAAGVEGTGELFF
TGTGCCACCAGTGATGCAGCGGGAGTGGAGGGCACCGGGGAGCTGTTTTTT
>TRBD1|few|TRBV29-1|TRBJ1-1
CSYLGGAGTEAFF
TGCAGCTACCTAGGGGGCGCGGGGACTGAAGCTTTCTTT
>.|few|TRBV20-1|TRBJ2-2
CSARGWGTGELFF
TGCAGTGCTAGAGGGTGGGGGACCGGGGAGCTGTTTTTT
>TRBD1|.|TRBV27|TRBJ2-7
CASSLSPGTGYNEQYF
TGTGCCAGCAGTCTATCCCCCGGGACAGGGTACAACGAGCAGTACTTC
>TRBD2|few|TRBV9|TRBJ2-1
CASSVTGLNNEQFF
TGTGCCAGCAGCGTGACGGGACTAAACAATGAGCAGTTCTTC
>.|few|TRBV7-9|TRBJ1-6
CASSLVEGRSSPLHF
TGTGCCAGCAGCTTAGTGGAGGGGCGTAGTTCACCCCTCCACTTT
>TRBD2|.|TRBV6-5|TRBJ2-3
CASSSQGTRRRGSTDTQYF
TGTGCCAGCAGTTCTCAAGGGACTAGGAGGCGGGGAAGCACAGATACGCAGTATTTT
>.|.|TRBV27|TRBJ1-5
CASSLDRGAGNQPQHF
TGTGCCAGCAGTTTAGATCGGGGGGCGGGCAATCAGCCCCAGCATTTT
>TRBD2|.|TRBV12-3/TRBV12-4|TRBJ2-1
CASNIAGRYNEQFF
TGTGCCAGCAACATAGCGGGACGCTACAATGAGCAGTTCTTC
>.|.|TRBV12-3/TRBV12-4|TRBJ2-5
CASTPGAAPFTQYF
TGTGCCAGCACCCCGGGGGCTGCGCCGTTCACCCAGTACTTC
>TRBD1|.|TRBV12-5|TRBJ1-1
CASGQRTGVETTEAFF
TGTGCTAGTGGCCAAAGGACAGGGGTGGAGACCACTGAAGCTTTCTTT
>TRBD1|.|TRBV12-3/TRBV12-4|TRBJ2-7
CASSTGQVYEQYF
TGTGCCAGCAGTACCGGACAGGTTTACGAGCAGTACTTC
>.|few|TRBV12-3/TRBV12-4|TRBJ2-1
CASSLGRGPRVAGQFF
TGTGCCAGCAGTTTAGGTCGGGGTCCCAGAGTTGCGGGGCAGTTCTTC
>.|.|TRBV19|TRBJ2-2
CASSPWGSAVSGELFF
TGTGCCAGTAGTCCCTGGGGTAGCGCCGTCTCCGGGGAGCTGTTTTTT
>TRBD2|few|TRBV3-1|TRBJ2-5
CASSQEGLAGEQETQYF
TGTGCCAGCAGCCAAGAGGGACTAGCGGGAGAGCAAGAGACCCAGTACTTC
>TRBD2|few|TRBV7-3|TRBJ2-1
CASSLTPLAGGRNEQFF
TGTGCCAGCAGCTTAACCCCTCTAGCGGGAGGTAGGAATGAGCAGTTCTTC
>.|few|TRBV7-9|TRBJ2-1
CASTGEGYNEQFF
TGTGCCAGCACTGGTGAGGGGTACAATGAGCAGTTCTTC
>TRBD1|.|TRBV7-9|TRBJ1-2
CASSLGQGTYGYTF
TGTGCCAGCAGCTTAGGACAGGGGACCTATGGCTACACCTTC
>TRBD2|.|TRBV11-1|TRBJ2-7
CATARGTSGRTADYNEQYF
TGTGCCACCGCGCGGGGGACTAGCGGGAGAACTGCCGATTACAATGAGCAGTACTTC
>TRBD2|.|TRBV7-9|TRBJ2-1
CASSLGLAGVFDEQFF
TGTGCCAGCAGCTTAGGACTAGCGGGAGTCTTCGATGAGCAGTTCTTC
>.|few|TRBV6-1|TRBJ2-2
CASRNLAGELFF
TGTGCCAGCAGGAACCTGGCCGGGGAGCTGTTTTTT
>.|.|TRBV10-3|TRBJ2-7
CAIRRDESNEQYF
TGTGCCATCAGACGGGACGAGAGCAACGAGCAGTACTTC
>TRBD1|.|TRBV5-1|TRBJ2-1
CASSYGQGYYNEQFF
TGCGCCAGCAGCTACGGACAGGGATACTACAATGAGCAGTTCTTC
>.|.|TRBV5-5|TRBJ2-1
CASRLDGPSYNEQFF
TGTGCCAGCCGCTTGGACGGTCCCTCCTACAATGAGCAGTTCTTC
>.|.|TRBV29-1|TRBJ1-2
CSLEGDSGYTF
TGCAGCCTCGAAGGGGATTCCGGCTACACCTTC
>.|few|TRBV4-2|TRBJ1-1
CASSHPGREAFF
TGTGCCAGCAGCCACCCCGGACGGGAAGCTTTCTTT
>TRBD1|few|TRBV6-1|TRBJ1-4
CASSLWTGGREKLFF
TGTGCCAGCAGTCTTTGGACAGGGGGCCGTGAAAAACTGTTTTTT
>TRBD2|few|TRBV7-9|TRBJ2-1
CASSPWTSFDEQFF
TGTGCCAGCAGCCCCTGGACTAGCTTCGATGAGCAGTTCTTC
>.|few|TRBV7-3|TRBJ1-2
CASSSYRVRSYGYTF
TGTGCCAGCAGCTCCTACAGGGTGCGTAGCTATGGCTACACCTTC
>TRBD1|.|TRBV7-9|TRBJ1-2
CASSAPSGGVDGYTF
TGTGCCAGCAGCGCCCCATCAGGGGGCGTGGATGGCTACACCTTC
>TRBD2|.|TRBV20-1|TRBJ2-1
CSARGGLVGEQFF
TGCAGTGCTAGAGGAGGACTAGTGGGGGAGCAGTTCTTC
>.|many|TRBV7-3|TRBJ2-3
CASSLSPTDTQYF
TGTGCCAGCAGCTTAAGTCCCACAGATACGCAGTATTTT
>TRBD1|few|TRBV6-1|TRBJ1-2
CASRRTGSSGYTF
TGTGCCAGCAGGAGGACAGGGTCTAGCGGCTACACCTTC
>.|.|TRBV3-1|TRBJ2-7
CASSQESYKQYF
TGTGCCAGCAGCCAAGAATCCTACAAACAGTACTTC
>TRBD1|.|TRBV6-5|TRBJ1-1
CASSYGTGGLNTEAFF
TGTGCCAGCAGTTATGGGACAGGGGGCCTTAACACTGAAGCTTTCTTT
>TRBD2|.|TRBV4-1|TRBJ2-7
CASSQPTTAGGYYEQYF
TGCGCCAGCAGCCAACCTACCACGGCGGGAGGCTATTACGAGCAGTACTTC
>.|once|TRBV3-1|TRBJ2-5
CASSQVLEETQYF
TGTGCCAGCAGCCAAGTACTAGAAGAGACCCAGTACTTC
>.|.|TRBV6-5|TRBJ2-6
CASSYSWGLPSGANVLTF
TGTGCCAGCAGTTACTCGTGGGGTCTTCCGTCTGGGGCCAACGTCCTGACTTTC
>.|.|TRBV25-1|TRBJ2-1
CASSPWTKRNEQFF
TGTGCCAGCAGTCCATGGACGAAGAGGAATGAGCAGTTCTTC
>.|.|TRBV6-5|TRBJ2-5
CASSYSIKRTQYF
TGTGCCAGCAGTTACTCGATTAAACGGACCCAGTACTTC
>.|.|TRBV6-2/TRBV6-3|TRBJ2-7
CASSKDARKNF
TGTGCCAGCAGTAAGGACGCGAGAAAGAACTTC
>TRBD2|few|TRBV5-1|TRBJ2-2
CASSWTSGSPMAGELFF
TGCGCCAGCAGCTGGACTAGCGGGAGCCCAATGGCCGGGGAGCTGTTTTTT
>.|.|TRBV20-1|TRBJ1-2
CSAREPSGFNYGYTF
TGCAGTGCTAGAGAGCCGTCGGGATTTAACTATGGCTACACCTTC
>.|few|TRBV24-1|TRBJ2-1
CATSSAGNEQFF
TGTGCCACCAGCTCGGCGGGGAATGAGCAGTTCTTC
>TRBD2|many|TRBV12-3/TRBV12-4|TRBJ2-5
CASSSGTSGRETQYF
TGTGCCAGCAGTTCCGGGACTAGCGGGAGAGAGACCCAGTACTTC
>TRBD1|.|TRBV20-1|TRBJ2-1
CSATGVGDEQFF
TGCAGTGCCACAGGGGTCGGCGATGAGCAGTTCTTC
>TRBD2|.|TRBV5-1|TRBJ2-1
CASSPPTSGNSNEQFF
TGCGCCAGCAGCCCACCGACTAGCGGCAACAGTAATGAGCAGTTCTTC
>.|.|TRBV20-1|TRBJ1-1
CSATHGEPGDTEAFF
TGCAGTGCTACCCACGGGGAACCAGGGGACACTGAAGCTTTCTTT
>.|few|TRBV5-6|TRBJ1-4
CASSTLQKGLEKLFF
TGTGCCAGCAGCACGTTACAGAAGGGGTTAGAAAAACTGTTTTTT
>TRBD2|.|TRBV20-1|TRBJ2-1
CSARAPGLAGYNEQFF
TGCAGTGCTAGAGCACCTGGACTAGCGGGGTACAATGAGCAGTTCTTC
>.|.|TRBV5-1|TRBJ2-7
CASSWQGNPQSEQYF
TGCGCCAGCAGCTGGCAGGGTAACCCTCAGAGCGAGCAGTACTTC
>.|.|TRBV5-1|TRBJ1-1
CASSLVPGTMNTEAFF
TGCGCCAGCAGCTTGGTCCCGGGGACAATGAACACTGAAGCTTTCTTT
>TRBD2|.|TRBV12-3/TRBV12-4|TRBJ2-3
CAGAGTSGDTQYF
TGTGCCGGCGCCGGGACTAGCGGAGATACGCAGTATTTT
>.|few|TRBV27|TRBJ2-3
CASSLTVGTARTDTQYF
TGTGCCAGCAGTTTAACCGTAGGGACCGCTCGCACAGATACGCAGTATTTT
>.|.|TRBV11-2|TRBJ2-1
CASSPSSGGGYEQFF
TGTGCCAGCAGCCCTAGTAGCGGAGGCGGGTATGAGCAGTTCTTC
>.|.|TRBV5-1|TRBJ1-2
CASSLAAGRDTEGYTF
TGCGCCAGCAGCTTGGCCGCCGGTCGAGACACGGAAGGCTACACCTTC
>.|.|TRBV19|TRBJ1-5
CASILRESNQPQHF
TGTGCCAGTATCCTCCGGGAAAGCAATCAGCCCCAGCATTTT